This note documents a single T cell receptor beta chain sequence. The CDR3 contains 16 residues. V lost 5 bases, J lost 3 bases, and 20 bases lay in between. CDR1 and CDR2 (germline): MNHNY, SVGAGI (reference sequence). These data come from a study of graft-versus-host responses after intestinal transplantation. In the study overall: Anti-thymocyte globulin induction was given to all recipients, followed by tacrolimus and steroids for roughly 3 years.

Sequenced by immunoSEQ multiplex PCR; TCRdb stores in-frame clones only, minus some. In the table there are more than 13,000 clones, roughly a third of which are singletons. Investigators plated about 200,000 CFSE-labeled responder cells together with about 200,000 irradiated stimulator cells labeled with violet dye. This clonotype was obtained from a human patient who received an intestinal transplant. The source material was alloreactive CD8+ T cells from a mixed lymphocyte reaction culture, sampled before intestinal transplant. Documented subset: CFSE-low proliferating T cells sorted from approximately 6-day pre-transplant mixed lymphocyte reaction (GvH or HvG direction). The chain employs TRBV6-6 and TRBJ2-7; possibly TRBD1 for D (6 bases). CDR3 residues: CASSNLNRDPIYEQYF. The CDR3 coding sequence is TGTGCCAGCAGTAATCTCAACAGGGACCCAATCTACGAGCAGTACTTC.